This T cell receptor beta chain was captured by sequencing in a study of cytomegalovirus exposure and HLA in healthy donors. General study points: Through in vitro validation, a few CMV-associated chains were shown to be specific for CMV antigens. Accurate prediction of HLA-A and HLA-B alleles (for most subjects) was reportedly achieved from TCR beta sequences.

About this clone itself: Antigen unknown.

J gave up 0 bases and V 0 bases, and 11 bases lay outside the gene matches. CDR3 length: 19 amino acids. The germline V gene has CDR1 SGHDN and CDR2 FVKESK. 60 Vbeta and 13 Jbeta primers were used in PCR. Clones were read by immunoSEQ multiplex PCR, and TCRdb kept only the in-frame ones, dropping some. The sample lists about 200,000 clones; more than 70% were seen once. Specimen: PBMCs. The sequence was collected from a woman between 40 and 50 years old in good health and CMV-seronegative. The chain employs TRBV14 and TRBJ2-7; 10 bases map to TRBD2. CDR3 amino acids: CASSQDRGLATPYSYEQYF. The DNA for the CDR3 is TGTGCCAGCAGCCAAGATAGGGGACTAGCGACTCCCTACTCCTACGAGCAGTACTTC.